This T cell receptor beta chain is drawn from a study of control samples from healthy donors and cancer patients. Using immunoSEQ multiplex PCR, the repertoire was profiled, and TCRdb retains in-frame clones only, with some absent. The sample holds around 80,000 clones, over 75% seen once. The receptor's source is a woman between 50 and 59 years old in good health. Sequencing was performed on blood.

This chain's CDR3 is CASSVQALPDTQYF. CDR3 DNA: TGTGCCAGCAGTGTACAGGCCCTTCCAGATACGCAGTATTTT. The chain joins TRBV6-6 to TRBJ2-3; D might be TRBD1 (5 bases). Germline CDR1 and CDR2: MNHNY and SVGAGI (reference sequence). This CDR3 comprises 14 residues. V was shortened by 5 bases and J by 4 bases, with 13 bases between the two germline ends.